This is a list of T cell receptor beta chains from one sample in a study of T cell changes during pregnancy in multiple sclerosis. Here immunoSEQ multiplex PCR was the method, and the copy in TCRdb shows in-frame clones only, minus some. The sample lists 100,000 to 130,000 clones, about 90% occurring once. Sequenced here: peripheral blood, sampled in the third trimester of pregnancy. The receptors were sampled from a female donor in good health, enrolled as a control in a pregnancy study. CDR3s include the opening cysteine and the closing phenylalanine or tryptophan. The D gene is left open where the match is weak. Only part of the rows carry a size: once, few, many, or a class if the clone is expanded.

J gene: TRBJ2-5
V gene: TRBV6-5
clone size: few
D gene: NA
CDR3 protein: CASGLRDQYF
CDR3 DNA: TGTGCCAGCGGACTACGGGACCAGTACTTC

J gene: TRBJ2-1
V gene: TRBV7-2
clone size: NA
D gene: TRBD1
CDR3 protein: CASSFGTTGGGEQFF
CDR3 DNA: TGTGCCAGCAGCTTTGGTACTACAGGGGGAGGTGAGCAGTTCTTC

J gene: TRBJ2-2
V gene: TRBV27
clone size: NA
D gene: NA
CDR3 protein: CASSSMTPGELFF
CDR3 DNA: TGTGCCAGCAGTTCTATGACTCCCGGGGAGCTGTTTTTT

J gene: TRBJ1-4
V gene: TRBV7-9
clone size: NA
D gene: NA
CDR3 protein: CASSLDRASNEKLFF
CDR3 DNA: TGTGCCAGCAGCCTCGACAGAGCAAGTAATGAAAAACTGTTTTTT

J gene: TRBJ1-2
V gene: TRBV27
clone size: NA
D gene: TRBD1
CDR3 protein: CASSPPTGNYGYTF
CDR3 DNA: TGTGCCAGCAGTCCCCCGACAGGGAACTATGGCTACACCTTC

J gene: TRBJ1-5
V gene: TRBV2
clone size: NA
D gene: TRBD1
CDR3 protein: CASRAGTGRYSNQPQHF
CDR3 DNA: TGTGCCAGCAGGGCCGGGACAGGACGGTATAGCAATCAGCCCCAGCATTTT

J gene: TRBJ1-6
V gene: TRBV25-1
clone size: NA
D gene: TRBD1
CDR3 protein: CASRDRALSPLHF
CDR3 DNA: TGTGCCAGCAGAGACAGGGCCCTTTCACCCCTCCACTTT

J gene: TRBJ1-2
V gene: TRBV9
clone size: once
D gene: NA
CDR3 protein: CASDRHSYGYTF
CDR3 DNA: TGTGCCAGCGACAGGCATAGCTATGGCTACACCTTC

J gene: TRBJ1-1
V gene: TRBV15
clone size: NA
D gene: NA
CDR3 protein: CATSPGRVDTEAFF
CDR3 DNA: TGTGCCACCAGTCCCGGGCGGGTCGACACTGAAGCTTTCTTT

J gene: TRBJ1-2
V gene: TRBV6-5
clone size: NA
D gene: NA
CDR3 protein: CASSSERGGVYGYTF
CDR3 DNA: TGTGCCAGCAGTTCCGAGAGGGGAGGGGTCTATGGCTACACCTTC

J gene: TRBJ1-4
V gene: TRBV2
clone size: NA
D gene: NA
CDR3 protein: CASTGGVRATNEKLFF
CDR3 DNA: TGTGCCAGCACTGGGGGGGTTAGGGCAACTAATGAAAAACTGTTTTTT

J gene: TRBJ2-2
V gene: TRBV4-3
clone size: once
D gene: TRBD1
CDR3 protein: CASSQDRQGANTGELFF
CDR3 DNA: TGCGCCAGCAGCCAAGATCGACAGGGGGCCAACACCGGGGAGCTGTTTTTT

J gene: TRBJ1-4
V gene: TRBV14
clone size: NA
D gene: TRBD1
CDR3 protein: CASSPRGPLRSNEKLFF
CDR3 DNA: TGTGCCAGCAGCCCCAGGGGGCCCCTGAGGAGTAATGAAAAACTGTTTTTT

J gene: TRBJ2-1
V gene: TRBV7-8
clone size: NA
D gene: TRBD1
CDR3 protein: CASSQGQGTYNEQFF
CDR3 DNA: TGTGCCAGCAGCCAGGGACAGGGAACCTACAATGAGCAGTTCTTC

J gene: TRBJ1-3
V gene: TRBV6-6
clone size: NA
D gene: TRBD1
CDR3 protein: CASSGTEGGNTIYF
CDR3 DNA: TGTGCCAGCAGCGGGACAGAGGGTGGAAACACCATATATTTT

J gene: TRBJ2-1
V gene: TRBV4-2
clone size: NA
D gene: TRBD2
CDR3 protein: CASSQVATGLAGMGEQFF
CDR3 DNA: TGTGCCAGCAGCCAAGTCGCTACGGGACTAGCGGGGATGGGTGAGCAGTTCTTC

J gene: TRBJ2-1
V gene: TRBV25-1
clone size: NA
D gene: NA
CDR3 protein: CASSEGVSSYNEQFF
CDR3 DNA: TGTGCCAGCAGCGAGGGGGTGAGCTCCTACAATGAGCAGTTCTTC

J gene: TRBJ1-1
V gene: TRBV5-4
clone size: NA
D gene: NA
CDR3 protein: CASSYEVMSTEAFF
CDR3 DNA: TGTGCCAGCAGCTACGAGGTCATGAGCACTGAAGCTTTCTTT

J gene: TRBJ2-7
V gene: TRBV15
clone size: NA
D gene: TRBD1
CDR3 protein: CATSRDLGRGQVGTEQYF
CDR3 DNA: TGTGCCACCAGCAGAGATCTGGGTAGGGGGCAGGTCGGGACCGAGCAGTACTTC

J gene: TRBJ2-7
V gene: TRBV19
clone size: NA
D gene: TRBD1
CDR3 protein: CASSIGQVAYEQYF
CDR3 DNA: TGTGCCAGTAGTATCGGACAGGTTGCCTACGAGCAGTACTTC

J gene: TRBJ2-2
V gene: TRBV27
clone size: NA
D gene: NA
CDR3 protein: CASVSRGAGELFF
CDR3 DNA: TGTGCCAGCGTTAGCCGAGGAGCCGGGGAGCTGTTTTTT

J gene: TRBJ1-2
V gene: TRBV10-3
clone size: NA
D gene: NA
CDR3 protein: CAISEAGPPYGYTF
CDR3 DNA: TGTGCCATCAGTGAGGCGGGACCCCCCTATGGCTACACCTTC

J gene: TRBJ1-1
V gene: TRBV9
clone size: many
D gene: TRBD1
CDR3 protein: CASSFQTGVDTEAFF
CDR3 DNA: TGTGCCAGCAGCTTCCAGACAGGGGTGGACACTGAAGCTTTCTTT

J gene: TRBJ1-4
V gene: TRBV9
clone size: NA
D gene: NA
CDR3 protein: CASSVGQGATNEKLFF
CDR3 DNA: TGTGCCAGCAGCGTGGGGCAGGGTGCAACTAATGAAAAACTGTTTTTT

J gene: TRBJ2-1
V gene: TRBV19
clone size: NA
D gene: NA
CDR3 protein: CASSISHYDEQFF
CDR3 DNA: TGTGCCAGTAGTATTAGCCATTATGATGAGCAGTTCTTC

J gene: TRBJ2-1
V gene: TRBV6-5
clone size: NA
D gene: TRBD1
CDR3 protein: CASSYARDRGRDEQFF
CDR3 DNA: TGTGCCAGCAGTTACGCTCGGGACAGGGGAAGAGATGAGCAGTTCTTC

J gene: TRBJ1-1
V gene: TRBV18
clone size: NA
D gene: NA
CDR3 protein: CASSLGGHPNTEAFF
CDR3 DNA: TGTGCCAGCTCACTCGGTGGACACCCGAACACTGAAGCTTTCTTT

J gene: TRBJ1-2
V gene: TRBV9
clone size: few
D gene: TRBD1
CDR3 protein: CASSVGTGGNNYGYTF
CDR3 DNA: TGTGCCAGCAGCGTAGGGACAGGGGGCAATAACTATGGCTACACCTTC

J gene: TRBJ1-5
V gene: TRBV27
clone size: once
D gene: TRBD1
CDR3 protein: CASMRQGMNQPQHF
CDR3 DNA: TGTGCCAGCATGCGACAGGGTATGAATCAGCCCCAGCATTTT

J gene: TRBJ1-1
V gene: TRBV7-8
clone size: NA
D gene: NA
CDR3 protein: CASSSPGRWNTEAFF
CDR3 DNA: TGTGCCAGCAGCTCCCCAGGGAGGTGGAACACTGAAGCTTTCTTT

J gene: TRBJ2-2
V gene: TRBV19
clone size: NA
D gene: NA
CDR3 protein: CASSIQGATGELFF
CDR3 DNA: TGTGCCAGTAGTATACAAGGGGCCACCGGGGAGCTGTTTTTT

J gene: TRBJ2-7
V gene: TRBV7-8
clone size: NA
D gene: TRBD1
CDR3 protein: CASRRGGRDEQYF
CDR3 DNA: TGTGCCAGCAGACGAGGGGGCAGGGATGAGCAGTACTTC

J gene: TRBJ2-6
V gene: TRBV6-1
clone size: NA
D gene: NA
CDR3 protein: CASRRFGANVLTF
CDR3 DNA: TGTGCCAGCAGGCGATTTGGGGCCAACGTCCTGACTTTC

J gene: TRBJ1-2
V gene: TRBV29-1
clone size: NA
D gene: TRBD1
CDR3 protein: CSVDRDANYGYTF
CDR3 DNA: TGCAGCGTCGACAGGGACGCTAACTATGGCTACACCTTC

J gene: TRBJ1-2
V gene: TRBV6-5
clone size: NA
D gene: NA
CDR3 protein: CASSPGGDYGYTF
CDR3 DNA: TGTGCCAGCAGCCCCGGGGGAGACTATGGCTACACCTTC

J gene: TRBJ2-5
V gene: TRBV9
clone size: NA
D gene: TRBD2
CDR3 protein: CASSVPTSGGFETQYF
CDR3 DNA: TGTGCCAGCAGCGTACCGACTAGCGGGGGGTTTGAGACCCAGTACTTC

J gene: TRBJ1-2
V gene: TRBV5-6
clone size: NA
D gene: TRBD1
CDR3 protein: CASSGTGEDYGYTF
CDR3 DNA: TGTGCCAGCAGCGGGACAGGGGAGGACTATGGCTACACCTTC

J gene: TRBJ2-3
V gene: TRBV5-1
clone size: NA
D gene: NA
CDR3 protein: CASSRRASGTDTQYF
CDR3 DNA: TGCGCCAGCAGCAGAAGAGCGTCTGGCACAGATACGCAGTATTTT

J gene: TRBJ1-5
V gene: TRBV21-1
clone size: NA
D gene: NA
CDR3 protein: CASGGKGSQPQHF
CDR3 DNA: TGTGCCAGCGGGGGGAAAGGGAGTCAGCCCCAGCATTTT

J gene: TRBJ2-7
V gene: TRBV11-3
clone size: NA
D gene: NA
CDR3 protein: CASSRDTYEQYF
CDR3 DNA: TGTGCCAGCAGTCGGGACACCTACGAGCAGTACTTC

J gene: TRBJ1-2
V gene: TRBV6-4
clone size: NA
D gene: NA
CDR3 protein: CASSGSGGGYTF
CDR3 DNA: TGTGCCAGCAGTGGATCGGGGGGCGGCTACACCTTC

J gene: TRBJ1-3
V gene: TRBV5-4
clone size: NA
D gene: TRBD1
CDR3 protein: CASSPGTGASGNTIYF
CDR3 DNA: TGTGCCAGCAGCCCTGGGACAGGGGCCTCTGGAAACACCATATATTTT

J gene: TRBJ2-3
V gene: TRBV19
clone size: NA
D gene: TRBD2
CDR3 protein: CASRLAGSTDTQYF
CDR3 DNA: TGTGCCAGTCGGTTAGCGGGGAGCACAGATACGCAGTATTTT

J gene: TRBJ2-7
V gene: TRBV7-3
clone size: NA
D gene: TRBD2
CDR3 protein: CASSLSGGYEQYF
CDR3 DNA: TGTGCCAGCAGCCTTAGCGGGGGGTACGAGCAGTACTTC

J gene: TRBJ2-6
V gene: TRBV4-3
clone size: once
D gene: NA
CDR3 protein: CASSQDMRTGANVLTF
CDR3 DNA: TGCGCCAGCAGCCAAGACATGAGGACAGGGGCCAACGTCCTGACTTTC

J gene: TRBJ2-7
V gene: TRBV7-2
clone size: NA
D gene: TRBD2
CDR3 protein: CASSREAGTSGGYEQYF
CDR3 DNA: TGTGCCAGCAGCCGAGAAGCCGGGACTAGCGGGGGATACGAGCAGTACTTC

J gene: TRBJ1-4
V gene: TRBV5-6
clone size: NA
D gene: NA
CDR3 protein: CASSVYDSRNEKLFF
CDR3 DNA: TGCGCCAGCAGCGTGTATGACAGCCGTAATGAAAAACTGTTTTTT

J gene: TRBJ1-1
V gene: TRBV12-5
clone size: few
D gene: TRBD1
CDR3 protein: CASGLVLGQGAQPAFF
CDR3 DNA: TGTGCTAGTGGTTTGGTACTGGGACAGGGGGCGCAGCCAGCTTTCTTT

J gene: TRBJ1-2
V gene: TRBV4-3
clone size: NA
D gene: TRBD1
CDR3 protein: CASSQGQGQNYGYTF
CDR3 DNA: TGCGCCAGCAGCCAGGGACAGGGCCAAAACTATGGCTACACCTTC

J gene: TRBJ1-2
V gene: TRBV18
clone size: NA
D gene: TRBD1
CDR3 protein: CASSTNRDRDSGYTF
CDR3 DNA: TGTGCCAGCTCAACGAACCGGGACAGGGACTCTGGCTACACCTTC

J gene: TRBJ2-2
V gene: TRBV6-4
clone size: NA
D gene: TRBD2
CDR3 protein: CATTSGSTGELFF
CDR3 DNA: TGTGCCACGACTAGCGGATCCACCGGGGAGCTGTTTTTT

J gene: TRBJ2-3
V gene: TRBV11-3
clone size: NA
D gene: TRBD2
CDR3 protein: CASSLRRGAITDTQYF
CDR3 DNA: TGTGCCAGCAGCTTACGGCGGGGGGCCATCACAGATACGCAGTATTTT

J gene: TRBJ1-2
V gene: TRBV12-5
clone size: NA
D gene: NA
CDR3 protein: CASGPGLNYGYTF
CDR3 DNA: TGTGCTAGTGGGCCTGGCCTTAACTATGGCTACACCTTC

J gene: TRBJ1-2
V gene: TRBV10-3
clone size: NA
D gene: TRBD1
CDR3 protein: CAISAGQDYGYTF
CDR3 DNA: TGTGCCATCAGTGCCGGACAGGACTATGGCTACACCTTC

J gene: TRBJ1-6
V gene: TRBV5-1
clone size: NA
D gene: TRBD1
CDR3 protein: CANSEGQGTSPLHF
CDR3 DNA: TGCGCCAACAGTGAGGGACAGGGAACTTCACCCCTCCACTTT

J gene: TRBJ2-2
V gene: TRBV6-5
clone size: NA
D gene: NA
CDR3 protein: CATAGQLNTGELFF
CDR3 DNA: TGTGCCACCGCTGGACAGCTGAACACCGGGGAGCTGTTTTTT

J gene: TRBJ2-5
V gene: TRBV2
clone size: NA
D gene: TRBD2
CDR3 protein: CASSSWALSGGTQETQYF
CDR3 DNA: TGTGCCAGCAGCTCATGGGCCCTTAGCGGGGGCACACAAGAGACCCAGTACTTC

J gene: TRBJ1-2
V gene: TRBV6-1
clone size: NA
D gene: TRBD1
CDR3 protein: CASSGQGWGYTF
CDR3 DNA: TGTGCCAGCAGTGGACAGGGATGGGGCTACACCTTC

J gene: TRBJ2-7
V gene: TRBV15
clone size: NA
D gene: TRBD2
CDR3 protein: CATSRGLAGAYEQYF
CDR3 DNA: TGTGCCACCAGCAGGGGACTAGCGGGGGCCTACGAGCAGTACTTC